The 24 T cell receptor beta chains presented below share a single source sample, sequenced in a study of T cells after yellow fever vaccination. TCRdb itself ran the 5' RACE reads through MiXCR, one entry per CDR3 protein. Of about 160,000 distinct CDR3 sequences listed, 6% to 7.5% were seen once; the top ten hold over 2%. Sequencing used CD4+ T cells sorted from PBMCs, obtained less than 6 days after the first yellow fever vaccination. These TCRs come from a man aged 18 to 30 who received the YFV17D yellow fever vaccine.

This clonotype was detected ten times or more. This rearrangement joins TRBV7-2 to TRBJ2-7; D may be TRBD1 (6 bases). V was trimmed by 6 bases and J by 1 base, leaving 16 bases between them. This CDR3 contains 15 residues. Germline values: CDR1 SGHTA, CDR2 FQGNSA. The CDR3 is CASRSPNDRSYEQYF. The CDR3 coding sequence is TGTGCCAGCAGATCCCCGAACGACAGGTCCTACGAGCAGTACTTC.

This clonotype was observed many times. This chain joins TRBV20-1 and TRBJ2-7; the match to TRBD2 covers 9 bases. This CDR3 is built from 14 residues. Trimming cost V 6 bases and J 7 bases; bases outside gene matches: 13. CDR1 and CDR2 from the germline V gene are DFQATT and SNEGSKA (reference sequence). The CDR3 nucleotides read TGCAGTGCGCCTAAGCGGGGGGTCCTGGGGGAGCAGTACTTC. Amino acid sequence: CSAPKRGVLGEQYF.

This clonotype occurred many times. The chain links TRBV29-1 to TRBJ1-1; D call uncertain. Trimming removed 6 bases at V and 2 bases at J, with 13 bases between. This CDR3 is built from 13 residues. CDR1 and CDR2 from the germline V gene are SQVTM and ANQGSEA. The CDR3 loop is CSVSWAGNTEAFF. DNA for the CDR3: TGCAGCGTGTCTTGGGCCGGTAACACTGAAGCTTTCTTT.

The CDR3 region is CASSPAGRPNQPQHF. The DNA for the CDR3 is TGTGCCAGCAGCCCCGCGGGACGGCCGAATCAGCCCCAGCATTTT. The genes are TRBV3-1 and TRBJ1-5; a weak D match, TRBD1 (5 bases). This CDR3 is 15 amino acids long. V was pared by 4 bases and J by 4 bases, with 14 bases between. Germline lookup yields CDR1 LGHDT and CDR2 YNNKEL (reference sequence). Full variable domain (missing parts from reference TRBV3-1 and TRBJ1-5): DTAVSQTPKYLVTQMGNDKSIKCEQNLGHDTMYWYKQDSKKFLKIMFSYNNKELIINETVPNRFSPKSPDKAHLNLHINSLELGDSAVYFCASSPAGRPNQPQHFGDGTRLSIL.

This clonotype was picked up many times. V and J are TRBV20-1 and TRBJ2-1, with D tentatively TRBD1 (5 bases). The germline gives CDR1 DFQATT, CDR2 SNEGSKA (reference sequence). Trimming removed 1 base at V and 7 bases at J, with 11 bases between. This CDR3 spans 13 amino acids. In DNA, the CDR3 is TGCAGTGCTAGAGGGGGCCATTCAAATGAGCAGTTCTTC. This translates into CSARGGHSNEQFF.

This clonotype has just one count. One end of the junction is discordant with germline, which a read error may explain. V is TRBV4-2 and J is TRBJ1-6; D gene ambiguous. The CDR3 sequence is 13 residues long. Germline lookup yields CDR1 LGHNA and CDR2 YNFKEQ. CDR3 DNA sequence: TGTGCCAGCATCCAAGATCCAAATTCACCCCTCCACTTT. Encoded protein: CASIQDPNSPLHF.

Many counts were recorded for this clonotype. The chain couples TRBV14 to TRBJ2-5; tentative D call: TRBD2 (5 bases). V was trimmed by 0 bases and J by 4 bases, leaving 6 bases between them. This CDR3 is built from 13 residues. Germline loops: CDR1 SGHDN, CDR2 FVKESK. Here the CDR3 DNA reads TGTGCCAGCAGCCAAGAGGCGGGAGAGACCCAGTACTTC. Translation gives CASSQEAGETQYF.

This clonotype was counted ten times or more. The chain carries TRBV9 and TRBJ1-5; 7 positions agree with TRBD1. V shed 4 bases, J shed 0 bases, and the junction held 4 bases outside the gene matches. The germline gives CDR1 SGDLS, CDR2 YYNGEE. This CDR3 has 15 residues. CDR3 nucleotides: TGTGCCAGCAGCAGGGGGCCGAATAGCAATCAGCCCCAGCATTTT. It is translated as CASSRGPNSNQPQHF.

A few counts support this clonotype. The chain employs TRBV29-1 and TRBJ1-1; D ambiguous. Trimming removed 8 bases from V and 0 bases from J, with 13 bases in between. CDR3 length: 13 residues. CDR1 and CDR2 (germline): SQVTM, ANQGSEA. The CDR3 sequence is CSTSGPMNTEAFF. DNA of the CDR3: TGCAGCACCTCGGGTCCCATGAACACTGAAGCTTTCTTT.

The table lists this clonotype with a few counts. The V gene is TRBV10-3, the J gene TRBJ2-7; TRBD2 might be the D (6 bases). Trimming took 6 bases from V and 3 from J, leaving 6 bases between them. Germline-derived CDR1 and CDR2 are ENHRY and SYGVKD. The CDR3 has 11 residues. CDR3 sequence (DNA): TGTGCCATCAGCGGGAGCTACGAGCAGTACTTC. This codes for CAISGSYEQYF.

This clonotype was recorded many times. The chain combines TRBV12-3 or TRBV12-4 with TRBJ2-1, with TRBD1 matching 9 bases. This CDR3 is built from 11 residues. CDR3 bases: TGTGGGACAGGGGAATTCAATGAGCAGTTCTTC. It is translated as CGTGEFNEQFF.

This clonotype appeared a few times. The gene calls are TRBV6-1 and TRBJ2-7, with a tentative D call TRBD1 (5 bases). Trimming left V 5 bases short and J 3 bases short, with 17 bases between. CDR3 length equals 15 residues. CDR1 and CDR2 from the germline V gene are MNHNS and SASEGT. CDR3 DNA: TGTGCCAGCAGTCCCTCCGGACACCCGAACTACGAGCAGTACTTC. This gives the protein CASSPSGHPNYEQYF.

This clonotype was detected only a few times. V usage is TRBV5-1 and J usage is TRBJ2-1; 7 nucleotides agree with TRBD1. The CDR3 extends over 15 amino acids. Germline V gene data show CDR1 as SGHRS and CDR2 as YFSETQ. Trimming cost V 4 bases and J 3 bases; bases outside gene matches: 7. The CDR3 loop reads CASSPTAGGYNEQFF. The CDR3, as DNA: TGCGCCAGCAGCCCGACGGCAGGGGGCTACAATGAGCAGTTCTTC.

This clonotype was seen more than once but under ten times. CDR3 sequence reads: CASSRGQQYGYTF. CDR3 DNA sequence: TGTGCCAGCAGTCGGGGCCAGCAGTATGGCTACACCTTC. The rearrangement links TRBV7-2 to TRBJ1-2; D is perhaps TRBD1 (5 bases). Germline loops: CDR1 SGHTA, CDR2 FQGNSA. The CDR3 is 13 amino acids. The V end lost 6 bases, the J end lost 5 bases, and 13 bases lay between the germline ends.

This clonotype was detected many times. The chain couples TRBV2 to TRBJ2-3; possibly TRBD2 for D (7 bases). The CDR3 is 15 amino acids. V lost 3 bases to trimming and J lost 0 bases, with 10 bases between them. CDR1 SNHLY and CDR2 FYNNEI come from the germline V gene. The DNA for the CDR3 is TGTGCCAGCAGTGACGGGGGGCCCAGCACAGATACGCAGTATTTT. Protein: CASSDGGPSTDTQYF.

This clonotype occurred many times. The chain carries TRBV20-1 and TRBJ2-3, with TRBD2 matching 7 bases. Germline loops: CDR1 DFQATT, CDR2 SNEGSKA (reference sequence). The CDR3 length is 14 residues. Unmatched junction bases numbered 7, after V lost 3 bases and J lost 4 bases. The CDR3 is CSARDSGGADTQYF. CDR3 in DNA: TGCAGTGCTAGGGACTCGGGAGGCGCAGATACGCAGTATTTT.

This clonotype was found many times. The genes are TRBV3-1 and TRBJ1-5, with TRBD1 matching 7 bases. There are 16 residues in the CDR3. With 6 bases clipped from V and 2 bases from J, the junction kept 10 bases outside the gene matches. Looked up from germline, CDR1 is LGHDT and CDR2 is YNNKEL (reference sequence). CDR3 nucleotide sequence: TGTGCCAGCAGTCCAGGGGGATTTATTCGCAATCAGCCCCAGCATTTT. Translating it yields CASSPGGFIRNQPQHF.

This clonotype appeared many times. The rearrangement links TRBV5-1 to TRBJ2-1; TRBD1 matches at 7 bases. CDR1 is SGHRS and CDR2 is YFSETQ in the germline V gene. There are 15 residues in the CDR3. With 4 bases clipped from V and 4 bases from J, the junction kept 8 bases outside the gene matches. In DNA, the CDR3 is TGCGCCAGCAGCGTCGAGACAGGGATTTACAATGAGCAGTTCTTC. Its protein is CASSVETGIYNEQFF.

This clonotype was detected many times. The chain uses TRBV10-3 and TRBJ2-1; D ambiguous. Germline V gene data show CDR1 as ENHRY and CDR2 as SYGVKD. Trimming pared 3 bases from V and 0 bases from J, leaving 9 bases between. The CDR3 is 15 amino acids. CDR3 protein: CAISEGHSSYNEQFF. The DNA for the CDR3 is TGTGCCATCAGTGAAGGCCATAGCTCCTACAATGAGCAGTTCTTC.

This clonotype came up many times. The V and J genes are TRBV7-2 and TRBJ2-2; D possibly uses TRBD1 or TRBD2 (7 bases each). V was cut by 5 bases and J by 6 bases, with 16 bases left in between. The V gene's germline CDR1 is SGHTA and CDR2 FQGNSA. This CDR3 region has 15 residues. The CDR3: CASSPMTGRAGELFF. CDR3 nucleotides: TGTGCCAGCAGCCCAATGACAGGGAGGGCCGGGGAGCTGTTTTTT.

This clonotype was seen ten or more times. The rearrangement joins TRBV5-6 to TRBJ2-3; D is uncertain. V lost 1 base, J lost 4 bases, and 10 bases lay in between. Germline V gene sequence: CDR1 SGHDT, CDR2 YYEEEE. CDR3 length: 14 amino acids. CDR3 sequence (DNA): TGTGCCAGCAGCTTGATCCCCTCCGCAGATACGCAGTATTTT. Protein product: CASSLIPSADTQYF.

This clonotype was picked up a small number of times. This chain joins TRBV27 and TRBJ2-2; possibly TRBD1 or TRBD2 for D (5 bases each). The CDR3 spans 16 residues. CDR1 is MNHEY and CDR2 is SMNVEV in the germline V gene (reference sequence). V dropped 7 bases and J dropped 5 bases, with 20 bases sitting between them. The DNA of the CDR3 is TGTGCCAGCAAGACGGGACGACAGCGATGGACCGGGGAGCTGTTTTTT. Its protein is CASKTGRQRWTGELFF.

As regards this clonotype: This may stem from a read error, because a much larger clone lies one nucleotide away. DNA of the CDR3: TGTGCCAGCTGCCCTGGGACTAGCGGGGCCTACGAGCAGTACTTC. It yields the protein CASCPGTSGAYEQYF. This chain links TRBV9 with TRBJ2-7; 13 nucleotides line up with TRBD2. The CDR3 covers 15 residues. With 7 bases clipped from V and 2 bases from J, the junction kept 6 bases outside the gene matches. Per the germline V gene, CDR1 is SGDLS and CDR2 is YYNGEE.

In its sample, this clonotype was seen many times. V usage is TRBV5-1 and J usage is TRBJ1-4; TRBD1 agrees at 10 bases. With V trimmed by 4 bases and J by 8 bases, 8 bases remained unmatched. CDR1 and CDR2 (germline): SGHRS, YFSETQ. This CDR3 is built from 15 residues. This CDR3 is CASSPTTGGSEKLFF. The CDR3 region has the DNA TGCGCCAGCAGCCCCACGACAGGGGGCAGCGAAAAACTGTTTTTT. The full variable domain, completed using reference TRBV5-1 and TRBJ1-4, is KAGVTQTPRYLIKTRGQQVTLSCSPISGHRSVSWYQQTPGQGLQFLFEYFSETQRNKGNFPGRFSGRQFSNSRSEMNVSTLELGDSALYLCASSPTTGGSEKLFFGSGTQLSVL.